This T cell receptor beta chain was obtained from a study of T cells after yellow fever vaccination (dated by TCRdb to the late 2010s). Describing the broader study: The SMART-Seq v4 Ultra Low Input RNA kit was used to prepare libraries from fractions with low cell numbers. Two healthy male donors, one aged 18 to 30 and one aged 30 to 40 years, made up the cohort. To follow T-cell clones before and after primary and booster YFV17D yellow fever vaccination, bulk TCR alpha and beta repertoires were sequenced over time. Blood was drawn at multiple timepoints before and after primary and secondary immunization, with bulk PBMC replicates and cell subsets isolated. Overall results and qualifications from the work: After the booster, most of the clones that had expanded following primary vaccination were detected again (roughly 97% of CD4 and around 87% of CD8), which suggests that memory was broadly maintained. Compared with the primary T-cell response, the secondary T-cell response was faster but weaker, reaching its peak on day 5 rather than on day 15. A small share of clonotypes was detected in both CD4 and CD8 compartments, with the overlap likely arising from convergent recombination. Only a couple of donors were included in the study, so the extent to which the findings can be generalized is limited. Because abundant contaminating clonotypes from the bulk population could be contained in FACS-sorted repertoires, computational filtering was required.

V is clipped by 2 bases and J by 5 bases, and the sequence between their germline boundaries is 9 bases long. CDR1 is given as SEHNR and CDR2 as FQNEAQ, both from the germline V gene (reference sequence). The CDR3 has 13 amino acids, counting the end cysteine and phenylalanine. CDR3 DNA only is kept here, 39 bases in frame from base 1. Data came from an Illumina NovaSeq 6000. TCR cDNA was synthesized by 5'RACE template switching, which introduced a universal primer site and unique molecular identifiers. cDNA synthesis was primed from both the TCR alpha and TCR beta constant segments. Library amplification used two PCR steps, and the second PCR step added sample barcodes and sequencing adapters. Sequencing of libraries was done on Illumina HiSeq 2500 (2x100 bp) or NovaSeq (2x150 bp). The original pipeline was this. MIGEC handled demultiplexing of reads and collapsing into UMI consensus sequences, while MiXCR performed V(D)J alignment. Clonotypes responding to the vaccine were identified with edgeR on replicate PBMC samples, with the criteria of FDR below 0.01 and a log2 fold change above 5 up to day 15. Each bulk clonotype received a CD4 or CD8 identity based on whether the sequenced CD4 or CD8 repertoire contained that clonotype at higher abundance. TCRdb reprocessed the public reads (quality trimming at Q25 with fastp, clone calling with MiXCR) and kept in-frame beta chains. Rows matching on CDR3 protein sequence are summarized as one entry with the most common DNA and genes. V and J calls and clone size were set by TCRdb, not the authors. Here the sample has 100,000 to 150,000 distinct CDR3 sequences; about 16% occur a single time. The ten largest clones add up to approximately 39% of the sample.

What this sample's treatment or condition label stands for: live attenuated yellow fever vaccine strain. A standard Ficoll-Paque protocol was used to isolate PBMCs from peripheral blood. Dynabeads CD4 and CD8 positive selection kits were used to isolate CD4 and CD8 T-cell fractions. TriZol was used to extract RNA from bulk PBMCs, CD4 and CD8 fractions, and dextramer-positive and dextramer-negative fractions. In regard to this clonotype: Its antigen remains undetermined. No base quality information exists; no much larger clone differs at one position.

Recombination joined TRBV7-9 with TRBJ1-2, with the D gene uncertain. The receptor was isolated from a man aged 18-30 years who received the YFV17D yellow fever vaccine. Specimen: CD8+ T cells sorted from PBMCs, collected 5 days after the yellow fever booster vaccination. The CDR3 region reads CASSLQAPYGYTF. At the DNA level, the sequence is TGTGCCAGCAGCTTACAGGCCCCATATGGCTACACCTTC.